The present T cell receptor (beta chain) was sequenced within a study of blood T cells in healthy people across ages (dated by TCRdb to 2015 to 2017). Some background on the complete study: Template switching captured roughly one uniquely barcoded TCR beta cDNA molecule per two T cells in model experiments. Age-related changes in TCR beta repertoire diversity were measured in the study by deep sequencing normalized with unique cDNA molecular identifiers. The donors were split into four age groups: young (average around 15 years), middle-aged (roughly 39), aged (about 56) and long-lived (roughly 80). Donors of different ages were randomly distributed across sequencing lanes to avoid experimental bias. Two additional independent replicas of 1 million unique cDNA reads from the same blood draw were analyzed for two donors (one aged 18 to 30 and one aged 80 or older). Study-level results and caveats: The long-lived group showed more naive CD4+ T cells, fewer expanded clones and increased TCR diversity than the aged group, suggesting age selection. Observed TCR beta diversity per million T cells fell roughly linearly with age, and a significant reduction was already apparent by age roughly 40. A strong correlation was found between observed TCR beta diversity and the percentage of naive T cells measured by flow cytometry. Estimates of total diversity based on one million sequenced T cells were regarded as lower bounds and as underestimates. Conclusive comparison of naive and antigen-experienced compartments was prevented by the profiling of bulk unsorted PBMCs. Donor CMV infection status was unknown, potentially confounding age-related changes in expanded clonotypes.

With respect to this clonotype: Its antigen is not yet known. Base-call qualities are not available, and no considerably larger clone is one nucleotide away.

Systemically healthy Caucasian individuals from Russia, over 30 in total and aged roughly 6 to 90 years, were included as donors. About 10 milliliters of peripheral blood were collected from each donor into EDTA-treated Vacutainer tubes. Ficoll-Paque density-gradient centrifugation was used to isolate PBMCs, with at least 7 million per sample. Trizol reagent was used to extract total RNA from the PBMCs, yielding at least 5.5 micrograms per sample. Naive CD45RAhigh/CD27high T cell percentages were measured by flow cytometry on a PBMC aliquot from every donor. Based on the germline V gene (reference sequence), the CDR1 and CDR2 sequences are DFQATT and SNEGSKA. The CDR3 contains 15 residues, cysteine and phenylalanine counted. Kept here is only the CDR3 DNA, which spans 45 bases and is read in frame from base 1. Cut back by 6 bases and 4 bases, the V and J ends lie 21 bases apart. Library prep was done by 5' RACE. Sequencing was carried out with an Illumina HiSeq 2500. A second PCR of about 7 to 12 cycles was performed with a sample-barcoded 5' primer and a J-beta primer mix. Each TCR beta cDNA molecule received a unique molecular identifier from a template-switch 5' adaptor carrying 12 random nucleotides. At least 2.5 million CDR3-containing paired-end reads were obtained from each sample. First-strand cDNA was synthesized from all RNA with the Mint cDNA synthesis kit, primed by a TRBC-specific oligonucleotide. All cDNA was treated with uracil-DNA glycosylase and then went through a first 18-cycle PCR with the universal primers M1SS and BC2_uni_R. For the original study's pipeline: For normalization, 1 million high-quality reads were randomly selected from each sample, with every read carrying a distinct molecular identifier. Reads sharing molecular identifiers were discarded rather than binned into consensus sequences. MiTCR, set to a Q25 quality threshold and the strictest error-elimination algorithm, was used for CDR3 identification, clonotype clustering and error correction. A nonparametric unseen species model using Euler transformation provided a lower-bound estimate of total TCR beta diversity. TCRdb applied fastp at Q25 and MiXCR to the public reads, then kept only in-frame beta chains. One record per CDR3 amino acid sequence lists the most common genes and DNA. The V and J calls and clone size come from TCRdb's table, not from the authors' own analysis. The sample profile shows about 580,000 distinct CDR3 sequences; roughly 48% of them were found once. Of the sample, 20% to 25% is held by the ten largest clones.

The chain was built from TRBV20-1 and TRBJ2-5, with the D gene call left open. The TCR was taken from a man of 80 years or more in good health. The source material was blood. In nucleotide form, the sequence is TGCAGTGCCACCAACCCTTCGATTACCGCAGAGACCCAGTACTTC. Its protein is CSATNPSITAETQYF.